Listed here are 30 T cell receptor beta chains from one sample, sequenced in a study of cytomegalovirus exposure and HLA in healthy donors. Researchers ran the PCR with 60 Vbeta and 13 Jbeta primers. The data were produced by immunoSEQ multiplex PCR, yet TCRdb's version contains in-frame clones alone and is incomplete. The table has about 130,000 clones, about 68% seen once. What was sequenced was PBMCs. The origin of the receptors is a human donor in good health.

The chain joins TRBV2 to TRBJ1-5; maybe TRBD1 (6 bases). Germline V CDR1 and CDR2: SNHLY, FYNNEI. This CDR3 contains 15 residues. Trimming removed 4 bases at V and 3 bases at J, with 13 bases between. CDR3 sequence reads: CASSVQGPPNQPQHF. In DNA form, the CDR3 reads TGTGCCAGCAGTGTACAGGGTCCCCCCAATCAGCCCCAGCATTTT.

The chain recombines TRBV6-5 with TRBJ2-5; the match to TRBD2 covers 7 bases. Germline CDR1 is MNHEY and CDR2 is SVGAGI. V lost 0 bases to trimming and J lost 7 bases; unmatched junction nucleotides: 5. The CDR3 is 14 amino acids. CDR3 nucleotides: TGTGCCAGCAGTTACTCTCAGGGAGGGAGGACCCAGTACTTC. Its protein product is CASSYSQGGRTQYF.

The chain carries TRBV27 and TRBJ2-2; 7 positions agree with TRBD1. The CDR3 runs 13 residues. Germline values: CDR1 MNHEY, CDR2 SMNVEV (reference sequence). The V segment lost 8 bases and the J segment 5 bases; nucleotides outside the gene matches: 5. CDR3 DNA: TGTGCCAGCGCCGGGACAGCAACCGGGGAGCTGTTTTTT. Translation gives CASAGTATGELFF.

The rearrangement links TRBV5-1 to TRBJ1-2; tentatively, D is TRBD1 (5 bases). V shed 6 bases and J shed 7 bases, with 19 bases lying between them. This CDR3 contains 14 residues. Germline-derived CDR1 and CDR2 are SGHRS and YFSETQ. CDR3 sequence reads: CASTSGRGAGGYTF. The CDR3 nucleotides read TGCGCCAGCACCTCCGGGAGGGGAGCGGGTGGCTACACCTTC.

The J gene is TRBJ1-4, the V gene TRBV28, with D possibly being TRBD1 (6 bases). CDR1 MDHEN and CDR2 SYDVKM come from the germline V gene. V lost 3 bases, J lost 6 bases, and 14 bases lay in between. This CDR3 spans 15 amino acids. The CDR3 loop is CASSFLRGRDEKLFF. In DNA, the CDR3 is TGTGCCAGCAGTTTTCTCAGGGGCCGGGATGAAAAACTGTTTTTT.

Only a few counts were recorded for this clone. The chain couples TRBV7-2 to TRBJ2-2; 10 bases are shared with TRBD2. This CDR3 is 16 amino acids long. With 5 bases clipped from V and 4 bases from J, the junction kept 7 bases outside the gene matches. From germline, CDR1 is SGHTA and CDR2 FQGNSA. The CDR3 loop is CASSKPSGRITGELFF. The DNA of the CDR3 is TGTGCCAGCAGCAAACCTAGCGGGAGAATCACCGGGGAGCTGTTTTTT.

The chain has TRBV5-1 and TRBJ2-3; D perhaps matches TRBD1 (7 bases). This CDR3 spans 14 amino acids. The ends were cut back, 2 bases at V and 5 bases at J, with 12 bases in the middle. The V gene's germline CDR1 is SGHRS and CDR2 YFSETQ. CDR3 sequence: CASSFRQGGDTQYF. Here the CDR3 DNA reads TGCGCCAGCAGCTTTCGGCAGGGGGGAGATACGCAGTATTTT.

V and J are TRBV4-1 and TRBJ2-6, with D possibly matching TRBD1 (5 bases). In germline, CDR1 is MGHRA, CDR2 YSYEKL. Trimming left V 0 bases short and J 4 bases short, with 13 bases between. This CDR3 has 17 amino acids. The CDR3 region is CASSQDLRGAGANVLTF. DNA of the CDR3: TGCGCCAGCAGCCAAGATTTAAGGGGTGCGGGGGCCAACGTCCTGACTTTC.

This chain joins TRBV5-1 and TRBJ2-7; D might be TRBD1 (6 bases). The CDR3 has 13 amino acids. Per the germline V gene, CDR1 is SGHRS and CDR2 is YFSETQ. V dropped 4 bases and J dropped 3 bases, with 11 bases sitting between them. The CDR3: CASSPNRDYEQYF. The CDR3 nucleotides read TGCGCCAGCAGCCCTAACAGGGACTACGAGCAGTACTTC.

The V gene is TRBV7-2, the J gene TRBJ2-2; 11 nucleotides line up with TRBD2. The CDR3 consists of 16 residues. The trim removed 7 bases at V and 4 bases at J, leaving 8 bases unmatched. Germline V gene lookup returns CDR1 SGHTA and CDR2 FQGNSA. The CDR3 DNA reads TGTGCCAGCACCGCTAGCGGGAGGTTTGGCACCGGGGAGCTGTTTTTT. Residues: CASTASGRFGTGELFF.

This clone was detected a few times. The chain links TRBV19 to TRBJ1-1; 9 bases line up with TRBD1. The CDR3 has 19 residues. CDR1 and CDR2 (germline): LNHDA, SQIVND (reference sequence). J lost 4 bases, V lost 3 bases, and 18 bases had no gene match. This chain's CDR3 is CASSILISGTGRRSTEAFF. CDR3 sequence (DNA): TGTGCCAGTAGTATTCTAATCTCGGGGACAGGGCGTCGGAGCACTGAAGCTTTCTTT.

The CDR3 DNA sequence: TGTGCCAGCAGCTTTTATATTGAGCAGTTCTTC. Amino acids: CASSFYIEQFF. The chain has TRBV5-6 and TRBJ2-1; no clear D. The CDR3 has 11 residues. Trimming left V 2 bases short and J 9 bases short, with 6 bases between. Germline CDR1 and CDR2: SGHDT and YYEEEE.

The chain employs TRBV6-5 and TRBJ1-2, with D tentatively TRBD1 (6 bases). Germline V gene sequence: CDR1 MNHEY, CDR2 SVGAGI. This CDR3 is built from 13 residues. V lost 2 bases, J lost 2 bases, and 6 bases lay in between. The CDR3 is CASSYGGNYGYTF. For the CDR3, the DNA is TGTGCCAGCAGTTACGGGGGCAACTATGGCTACACCTTC.

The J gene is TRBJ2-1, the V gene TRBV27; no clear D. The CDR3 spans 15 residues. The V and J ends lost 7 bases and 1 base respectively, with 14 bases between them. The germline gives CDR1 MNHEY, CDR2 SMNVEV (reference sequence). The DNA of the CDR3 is TGTGCCAGCACCTCCGTGGCTTCTTCCTACAATGAGCAGTTCTTC. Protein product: CASTSVASSYNEQFF.

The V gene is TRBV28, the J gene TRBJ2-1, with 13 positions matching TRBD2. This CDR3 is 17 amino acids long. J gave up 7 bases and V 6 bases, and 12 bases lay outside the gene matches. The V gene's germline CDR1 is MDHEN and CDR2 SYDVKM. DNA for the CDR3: TGTGCCAGCAGACCCGGGACTAGCGGGAATTTCGCGAATGAGCAGTTCTTC. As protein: CASRPGTSGNFANEQFF. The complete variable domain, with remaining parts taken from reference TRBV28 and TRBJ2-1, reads DVKVTQSSRYLVKRTGEKVFLECVQDMDHENMFWYRQDPGLGLRLIYFSYDVKMKEKGDIPEGYSVSREKKERFSLILESASTNQTSMYLCASRPGTSGNFANEQFFGPGTRLTVL.

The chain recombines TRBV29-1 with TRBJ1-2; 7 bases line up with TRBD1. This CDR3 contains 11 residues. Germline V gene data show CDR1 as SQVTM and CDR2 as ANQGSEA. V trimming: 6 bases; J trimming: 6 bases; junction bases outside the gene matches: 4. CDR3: CSVNTGDGYTF. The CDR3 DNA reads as TGCAGCGTCAATACAGGGGATGGCTACACCTTC.

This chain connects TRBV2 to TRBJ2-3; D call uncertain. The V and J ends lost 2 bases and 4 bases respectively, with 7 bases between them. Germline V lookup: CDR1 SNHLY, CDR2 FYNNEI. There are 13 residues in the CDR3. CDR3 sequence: CASSELRSDTQYF. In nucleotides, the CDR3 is TGTGCCAGCAGTGAATTGCGGTCAGATACGCAGTATTTT. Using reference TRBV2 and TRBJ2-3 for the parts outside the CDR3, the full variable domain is EPEVTQTPSHQVTQMGQEVILRCVPISNHLYFYWYRQILGQKVEFLVSFYNNEISEKSEIFDDQFSVERPDGSNFTLKIRSTKLEDSAMYFCASSELRSDTQYFGPGTRLTVL.

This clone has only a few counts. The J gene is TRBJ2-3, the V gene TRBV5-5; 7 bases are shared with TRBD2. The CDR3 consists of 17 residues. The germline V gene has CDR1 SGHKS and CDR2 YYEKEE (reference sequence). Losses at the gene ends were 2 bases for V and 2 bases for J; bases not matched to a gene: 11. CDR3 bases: TGTGCCAGCAGCTTAGGTCCGGGACTACGTGACACAGATACGCAGTATTTT. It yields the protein CASSLGPGLRDTDTQYF.

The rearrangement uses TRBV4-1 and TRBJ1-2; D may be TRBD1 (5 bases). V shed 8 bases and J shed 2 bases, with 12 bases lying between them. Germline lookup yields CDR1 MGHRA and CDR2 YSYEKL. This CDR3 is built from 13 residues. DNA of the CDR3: TGCGCCAGCGCGGGGGTTGTAAACTATGGCTACACCTTC. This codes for CASAGVVNYGYTF.

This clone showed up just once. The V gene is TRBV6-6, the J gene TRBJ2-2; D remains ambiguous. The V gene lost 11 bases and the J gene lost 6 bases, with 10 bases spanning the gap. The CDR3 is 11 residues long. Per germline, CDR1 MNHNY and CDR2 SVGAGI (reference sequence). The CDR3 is CASRLPGELFF. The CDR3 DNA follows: TGTGCCTCGAGACTCCCCGGGGAGCTGTTTTTT.

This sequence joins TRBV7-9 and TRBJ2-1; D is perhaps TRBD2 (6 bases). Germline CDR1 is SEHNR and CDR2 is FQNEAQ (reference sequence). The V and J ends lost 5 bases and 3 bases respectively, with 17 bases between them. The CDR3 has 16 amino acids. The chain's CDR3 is CASSPPAGVFYNEQFF. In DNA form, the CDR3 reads TGTGCCAGCAGCCCGCCAGCGGGCGTGTTCTACAATGAGCAGTTCTTC.

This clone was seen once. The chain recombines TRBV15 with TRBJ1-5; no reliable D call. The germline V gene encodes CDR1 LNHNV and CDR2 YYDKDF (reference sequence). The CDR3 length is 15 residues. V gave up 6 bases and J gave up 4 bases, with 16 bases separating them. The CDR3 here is CATSPGANGNQPQHF. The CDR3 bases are TGTGCCACCAGTCCCGGTGCCAACGGTAATCAGCCCCAGCATTTT.

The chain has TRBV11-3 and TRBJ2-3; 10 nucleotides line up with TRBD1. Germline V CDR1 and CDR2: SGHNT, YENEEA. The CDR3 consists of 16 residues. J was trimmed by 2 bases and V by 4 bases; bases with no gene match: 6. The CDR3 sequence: CASSSGTGVSTDTQYF. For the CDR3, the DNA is TGTGCCAGCAGCTCCGGGACAGGGGTTTCCACAGATACGCAGTATTTT.

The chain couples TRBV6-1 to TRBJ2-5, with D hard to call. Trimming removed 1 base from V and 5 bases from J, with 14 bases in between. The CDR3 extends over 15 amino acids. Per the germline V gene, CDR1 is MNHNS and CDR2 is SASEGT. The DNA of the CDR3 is TGTGCCAGCAGTGAAGGGTCCTGGGCCTTCGAGACCCAGTACTTC. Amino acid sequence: CASSEGSWAFETQYF.

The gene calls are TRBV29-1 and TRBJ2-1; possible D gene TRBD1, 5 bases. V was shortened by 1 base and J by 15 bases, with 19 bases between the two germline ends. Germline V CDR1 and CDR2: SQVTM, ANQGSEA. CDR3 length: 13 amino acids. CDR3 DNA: TGCAGCGTTGAAGCGTCCCTTGGGGCCGGGCGGTTCTTC. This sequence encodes CSVEASLGAGRFF.

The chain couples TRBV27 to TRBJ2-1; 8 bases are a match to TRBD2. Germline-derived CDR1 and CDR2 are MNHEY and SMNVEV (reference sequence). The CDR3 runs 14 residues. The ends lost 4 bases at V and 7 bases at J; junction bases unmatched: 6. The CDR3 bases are TGTGCCAGCAGTTCATGGACTAGCCAGAATGAGCAGTTCTTC. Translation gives CASSSWTSQNEQFF.

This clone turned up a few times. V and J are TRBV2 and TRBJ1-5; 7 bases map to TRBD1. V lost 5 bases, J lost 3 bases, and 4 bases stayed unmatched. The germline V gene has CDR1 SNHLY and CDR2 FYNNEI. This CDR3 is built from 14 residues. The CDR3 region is CASSQTGANQPQHF. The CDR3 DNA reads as TGTGCCAGCAGTCAAACAGGGGCCAATCAGCCCCAGCATTTT.

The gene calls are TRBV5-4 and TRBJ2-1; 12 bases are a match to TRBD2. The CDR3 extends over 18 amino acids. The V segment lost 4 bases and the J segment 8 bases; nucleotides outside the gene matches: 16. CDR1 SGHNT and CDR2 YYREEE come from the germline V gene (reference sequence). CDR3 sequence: CASSAGLAGSSIYDEQFF. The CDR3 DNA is TGTGCCAGCAGCGCGGGACTAGCGGGCTCTTCGATTTACGATGAGCAGTTCTTC.

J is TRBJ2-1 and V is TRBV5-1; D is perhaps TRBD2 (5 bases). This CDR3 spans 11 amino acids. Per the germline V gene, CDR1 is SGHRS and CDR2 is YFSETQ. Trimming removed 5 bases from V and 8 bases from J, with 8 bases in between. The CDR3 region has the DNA TGCGCCAGCAGAATCGGGGATGAGCAGTTCTTC. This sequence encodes CASRIGDEQFF.

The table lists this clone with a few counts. This CDR3 is CASSAREGGWIGTEAFF. The CDR3 DNA is TGTGCCAGCAGCGCCCGAGAAGGGGGCTGGATTGGCACTGAAGCTTTCTTT. V and J are TRBV9 and TRBJ1-1, with 7 bases fitting TRBD1. Germline CDR1 reads SGDLS; CDR2 reads YYNGEE. The V and J ends lost 3 bases and 4 bases, in that order; junction bases with no gene match: 15. The CDR3 sequence is 17 residues long.